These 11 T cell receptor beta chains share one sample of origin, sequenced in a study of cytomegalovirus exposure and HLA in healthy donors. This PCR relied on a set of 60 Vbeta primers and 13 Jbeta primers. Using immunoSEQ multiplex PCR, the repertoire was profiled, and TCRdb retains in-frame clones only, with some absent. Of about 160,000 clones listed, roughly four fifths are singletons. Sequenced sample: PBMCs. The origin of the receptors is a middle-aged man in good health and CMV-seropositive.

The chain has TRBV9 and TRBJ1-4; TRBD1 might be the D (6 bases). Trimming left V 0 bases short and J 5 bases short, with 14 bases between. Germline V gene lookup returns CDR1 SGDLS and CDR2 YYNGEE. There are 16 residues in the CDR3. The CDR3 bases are TGTGCCAGCAGCGTAGAAGGGGGGGCGCGAAATGAAAAACTGTTTTTT. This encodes CASSVEGGARNEKLFF.

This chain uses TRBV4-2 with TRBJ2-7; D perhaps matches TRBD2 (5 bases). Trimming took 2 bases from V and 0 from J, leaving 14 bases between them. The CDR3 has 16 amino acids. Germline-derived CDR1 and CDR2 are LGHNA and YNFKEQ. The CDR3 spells CASSQNNPGSSYEQYF. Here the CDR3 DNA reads TGTGCCAGCAGCCAAAATAACCCGGGAAGCTCCTACGAGCAGTACTTC.

The CDR3 reads CASFPRDRGLEQYF. CDR3 nucleotide sequence: TGTGCCAGCTTCCCCCGGGACAGGGGGCTCGAGCAGTACTTC. This chain joins TRBV6-1 and TRBJ2-7; 12 bases agree with TRBD1. Trimming at V came to 8 bases and at J to 6 bases, leaving 8 bases not matched to a gene. The CDR3 runs to 14 residues. CDR1 and CDR2 from the germline V gene are MNHNS and SASEGT.

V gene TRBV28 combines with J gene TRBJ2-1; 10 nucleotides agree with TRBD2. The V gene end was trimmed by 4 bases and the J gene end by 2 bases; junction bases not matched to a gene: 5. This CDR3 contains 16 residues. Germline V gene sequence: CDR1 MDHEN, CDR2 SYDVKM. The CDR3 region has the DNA TGTGCCAGCAGTTCTTGGACTAGCGGAGCCTACAATGAGCAGTTCTTC. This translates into CASSSWTSGAYNEQFF.

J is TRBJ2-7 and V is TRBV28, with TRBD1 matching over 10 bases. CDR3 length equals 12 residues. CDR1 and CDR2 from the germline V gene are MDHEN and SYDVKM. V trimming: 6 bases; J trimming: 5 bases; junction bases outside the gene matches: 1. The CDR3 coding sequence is TGTGCCAGCAGGACAGGGGGCGACGAGCAGTACTTC. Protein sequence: CASRTGGDEQYF.

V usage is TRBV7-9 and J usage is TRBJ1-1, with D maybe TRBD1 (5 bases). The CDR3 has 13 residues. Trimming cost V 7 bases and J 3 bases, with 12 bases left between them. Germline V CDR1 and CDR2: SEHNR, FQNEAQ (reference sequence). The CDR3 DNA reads TGTGCCAGCAACCCTAGACAGCACACTGAAGCTTTCTTT. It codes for CASNPRQHTEAFF.

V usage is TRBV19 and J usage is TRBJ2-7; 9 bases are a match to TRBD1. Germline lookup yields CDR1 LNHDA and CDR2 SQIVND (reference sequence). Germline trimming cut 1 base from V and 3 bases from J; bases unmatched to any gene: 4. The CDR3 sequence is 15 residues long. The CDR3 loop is CASSIATGGGYEQYF. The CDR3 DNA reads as TGTGCCAGTAGTATAGCGACAGGGGGAGGCTACGAGCAGTACTTC.

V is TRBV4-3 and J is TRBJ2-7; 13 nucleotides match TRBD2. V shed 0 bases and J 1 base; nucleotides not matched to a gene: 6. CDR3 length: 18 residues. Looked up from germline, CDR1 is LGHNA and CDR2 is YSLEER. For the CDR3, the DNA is TGCGCCAGCAGCCAAGATGTGACTAGCGGGGGGTTATCCTACGAGCAGTACTTC. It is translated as CASSQDVTSGGLSYEQYF.

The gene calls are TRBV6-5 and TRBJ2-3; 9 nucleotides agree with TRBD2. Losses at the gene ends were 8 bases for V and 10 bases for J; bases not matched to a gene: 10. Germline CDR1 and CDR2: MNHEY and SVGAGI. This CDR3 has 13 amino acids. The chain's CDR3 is CASGSGTSSAQYF. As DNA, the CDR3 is TGTGCCAGCGGTTCCGGGACTAGCAGCGCGCAGTATTTT.

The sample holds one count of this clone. In DNA form, the CDR3 reads TGTGCCAGCAGCACACAATCAGGGGTTACAACTAATGAAAAACTGTTTTTT. This sequence encodes CASSTQSGVTTNEKLFF. This chain links TRBV7-2 with TRBJ1-4; TRBD1 is a possible D gene (6 bases). The CDR3 extends over 17 amino acids. The V gene's germline CDR1 is SGHTA and CDR2 FQGNSA. The germline V and J ends were trimmed by 5 bases and 0 bases, with 16 bases remaining between them.

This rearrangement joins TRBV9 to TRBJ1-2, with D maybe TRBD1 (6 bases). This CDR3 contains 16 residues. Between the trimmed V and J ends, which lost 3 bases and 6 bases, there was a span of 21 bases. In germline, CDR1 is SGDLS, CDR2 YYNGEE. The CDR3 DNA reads TGTGCCAGCAGCGCCCCCGACAGGTTTGGTTTGGATGGCTACACCTTC. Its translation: CASSAPDRFGLDGYTF.